This T cell receptor (beta chain) is drawn from a study of CXCR3 chemokines and chemotherapy response in bladder cancer (dated by TCRdb to 2022 to 2024). With respect to the entire study: The study examined whether intratumoral CXCR3 chemokine system activity predicted chemotherapy response in human bladder cancer.

This clonotype qualifies as medium-sized (0.01 to 0.1%). No antigen is known for it. Per-nucleotide qualities are absent, and no much larger clonotype sits a single base away. Preparation of the library involved PCR. Data came from an Illumina HiSeq 2500. TCRdb handled the public reads itself, with Q25 trimming in fastp and clone calling in MiXCR, and kept productive beta chains. Here each entry gathers all rows of one CDR3 protein and keeps the most common genes and DNA. A total of approximately 5,200 distinct CDR3 sequences appear in this sample, approximately 15% of them only once. 11% of the sample is in the top ten clones. Trimming takes 2 bases off V and 1 base off J; junction bases not matched to a gene: 4. The CDR3 covers 16 residues, taking in both the cysteine and the phenylalanine. Only the CDR3 portion is preserved as DNA: 48 bases, with reading frame beginning at the first base. The germline V gene sets CDR1 to MNHEY and CDR2 to SVGAGI.

The sequence joins TRBV6-5 to TRBJ2-2; 7 bases in between match TRBD2. The sample was acquired from a patient whose treatment included neoadjuvant chemotherapy. This TCR was sampled from a human donor with bladder cancer that responded to neoadjuvant chemotherapy. The CDR3: CASSYGLAVNTGELFF. The bases are TGTGCCAGCAGTTACGGGCTAGCGGTGAACACCGGGGAGCTGTTTTTT.